The rows below give T cell receptor beta chains drawn from one sample of a study of T cell changes during pregnancy in multiple sclerosis. Sequenced by immunoSEQ multiplex PCR; TCRdb stores in-frame clones only, minus some. The table shows about 64,000 clones, with more than 90% occurring only once. Specimen: peripheral blood, collected in the second trimester of pregnancy. These receptors were obtained from a female donor with multiple sclerosis, enrolled in a pregnancy study. The CDR3 runs from the conserved cysteine through the conserved F or W. Fields, in order: J gene, D gene, V gene, clone size, CDR3 DNA, CDR3 protein. A D gene is named only where the DNA matches it firmly. A row's size may be missing; if present it is once, few, many or a size class.

J gene: TRBJ2-7; D gene: -; V gene: TRBV2; clone size: -; CDR3 DNA: TGTGCCAGCAAGGGCAGGCAGGGGTCCTACGAGCAGTACTTC; CDR3 protein: CASKGRQGSYEQYF
J gene: TRBJ1-2; D gene: TRBD1; V gene: TRBV11-2; clone size: -; CDR3 DNA: TGTGCCAGCAGCCGGGGACAGGATTATGGCTACACCTTC; CDR3 protein: CASSRGQDYGYTF
J gene: TRBJ1-1; D gene: TRBD1; V gene: TRBV29-1; clone size: -; CDR3 DNA: TGCAGCGCAGGACAGGGGGCTTCGGACACTGAAGCTTTCTTT; CDR3 protein: CSAGQGASDTEAFF
J gene: TRBJ2-5; D gene: TRBD2; V gene: TRBV7-2; clone size: -; CDR3 DNA: TGTGCCAGCAGCTTGCGAGCGGGGAATCAAGAGACCCAGTACTTC; CDR3 protein: CASSLRAGNQETQYF
J gene: TRBJ1-1; D gene: TRBD1; V gene: TRBV28; clone size: -; CDR3 DNA: TGTGCCAGCAGCTCCCCGGGACAGGGGAACACTGAAGCTTTCTTT; CDR3 protein: CASSSPGQGNTEAFF
J gene: TRBJ2-7; D gene: -; V gene: TRBV7-2; clone size: -; CDR3 DNA: TGTGCCAGCAGCTTAGTGGGGGACTGGTCTAGCGAGCAGTACTTC; CDR3 protein: CASSLVGDWSSEQYF
J gene: TRBJ1-6; D gene: TRBD1; V gene: TRBV28; clone size: -; CDR3 DNA: TGTGCCAGCAGTTTTTCCCGGGACAGAGATTCACCCCTCCACTTT; CDR3 protein: CASSFSRDRDSPLHF
J gene: TRBJ2-5; D gene: -; V gene: TRBV5-4; clone size: -; CDR3 DNA: TGTGCCAGCAGCTTGAGGGACCGAGGGGGGACCCAGTACTTC; CDR3 protein: CASSLRDRGGTQYF
J gene: TRBJ2-3; D gene: -; V gene: TRBV10-3; clone size: -; CDR3 DNA: TGTGCCACGACAGGTACGGACACAGATACGCAGTATTTT; CDR3 protein: CATTGTDTDTQYF
J gene: TRBJ2-7; D gene: -; V gene: TRBV10-3; clone size: -; CDR3 DNA: TGTGCCATCAGCGACCCGGGAAGGAGCGAGCAGTACTTC; CDR3 protein: CAISDPGRSEQYF
J gene: TRBJ1-2; D gene: TRBD1; V gene: TRBV7-9; clone size: -; CDR3 DNA: TGTGCCAGCAGCCTCTCAGGGGGCGATGGCTACACCTTC; CDR3 protein: CASSLSGGDGYTF
J gene: TRBJ1-2; D gene: -; V gene: TRBV7-9; clone size: few; CDR3 DNA: TGTGCCAGCAGCTTAGCGGGGGGGGCTGGCTACACCTTC; CDR3 protein: CASSLAGGAGYTF
J gene: TRBJ1-2; D gene: TRBD1; V gene: TRBV6-5; clone size: -; CDR3 DNA: TGTGCCAGCAGTTGGACAGGGTCAACCGCTGGCTACACCTTC; CDR3 protein: CASSWTGSTAGYTF
J gene: TRBJ1-2; D gene: -; V gene: TRBV11-2; clone size: -; CDR3 DNA: TGTGCCAGCAGCTTTAGTAGGGGGTACTATGGCTACACCTTC; CDR3 protein: CASSFSRGYYGYTF
J gene: TRBJ2-5; D gene: TRBD2; V gene: TRBV5-4; clone size: -; CDR3 DNA: TGTGCCAGCAGCTCGGGACTAGCGGGAGGCGGGGAGACCCAGTACTTC; CDR3 protein: CASSSGLAGGGETQYF
J gene: TRBJ2-2; D gene: TRBD1; V gene: TRBV2; clone size: -; CDR3 DNA: TGTGCCAGCAGTCGGGACAGTTCGAACACCGGGGAGCTGTTTTTT; CDR3 protein: CASSRDSSNTGELFF
J gene: TRBJ1-4; D gene: -; V gene: TRBV18; clone size: -; CDR3 DNA: TGTGCCAGCTCACCCGGTACAGATCCTAATGAAAAACTGTTTTTT; CDR3 protein: CASSPGTDPNEKLFF
J gene: TRBJ2-5; D gene: -; V gene: TRBV7-2; clone size: few; CDR3 DNA: TGTGCCAGCAGCTCTAGCCCAGAGACCCAGTACTTC; CDR3 protein: CASSSSPETQYF
J gene: TRBJ2-3; D gene: TRBD2; V gene: TRBV9; clone size: -; CDR3 DNA: TGTGCCAGCAGCTTGGGACTAGCGGATAGCACAGATACGCAGTATTTT; CDR3 protein: CASSLGLADSTDTQYF
J gene: TRBJ2-7; D gene: -; V gene: TRBV27; clone size: once; CDR3 DNA: TGTGCCAGCAGTTCTGGACAGACCTACGAGCAGTACTTC; CDR3 protein: CASSSGQTYEQYF
J gene: TRBJ1-1; D gene: TRBD1; V gene: TRBV28; clone size: -; CDR3 DNA: TGTGCCAGCAGACAAACCGGGACAGGGAACACTGAAGCTTTCTTT; CDR3 protein: CASRQTGTGNTEAFF
J gene: TRBJ2-5; D gene: -; V gene: TRBV5-4; clone size: -; CDR3 DNA: TGTGCCAGCAGCTTGGGTACAGGGTGGGGGCAAGAGACCCAGTACTTC; CDR3 protein: CASSLGTGWGQETQYF
J gene: TRBJ1-1; D gene: TRBD1; V gene: TRBV5-6; clone size: -; CDR3 DNA: TGTGCCAGCAGCTACTGGGACAGGGGGAACACTGAAGCTTTCTTT; CDR3 protein: CASSYWDRGNTEAFF
J gene: TRBJ2-7; D gene: -; V gene: TRBV5-4; clone size: -; CDR3 DNA: TGTGCCAGCAGCTCGGATAGCGGAAACTACGAGCAGTACTTC; CDR3 protein: CASSSDSGNYEQYF
J gene: TRBJ2-3; D gene: -; V gene: TRBV9; clone size: -; CDR3 DNA: TGTGCCAGCAGCGTCGCCCCCAGACTAGGCCCAGATACGCAGTATTTT; CDR3 protein: CASSVAPRLGPDTQYF
J gene: TRBJ2-7; D gene: TRBD2; V gene: TRBV28; clone size: once; CDR3 DNA: TGTGCCAGCAGTTCCTTGACTAGCGGTAGCGAGCAGTACTTC; CDR3 protein: CASSSLTSGSEQYF
J gene: TRBJ2-7; D gene: -; V gene: TRBV2; clone size: -; CDR3 DNA: TGTGCCAGCAGTGAAGGAGCATACCCCTACGAGCAGTACTTC; CDR3 protein: CASSEGAYPYEQYF
J gene: TRBJ2-7; D gene: -; V gene: TRBV20-1; clone size: -; CDR3 DNA: TGCAGTGCTAGAGGGACTAACGAGCAGTACTTC; CDR3 protein: CSARGTNEQYF
J gene: TRBJ1-6; D gene: TRBD1; V gene: TRBV30; clone size: -; CDR3 DNA: TGTGCCTGGCAAACGGGACAGGGGATCCGATATTCACCCCTCCACTTT; CDR3 protein: CAWQTGQGIRYSPLHF
J gene: TRBJ2-1; D gene: -; V gene: TRBV20-1; clone size: -; CDR3 DNA: TGCAGTGCGCTTAGGGGGGAGCAGTTCTTC; CDR3 protein: CSALRGEQFF
J gene: TRBJ2-3; D gene: -; V gene: TRBV19; clone size: -; CDR3 DNA: TGTGCCAGTAGGGTTCAGGGTGCAGATACGCAGTATTTT; CDR3 protein: CASRVQGADTQYF
J gene: TRBJ2-1; D gene: -; V gene: TRBV5-6; clone size: -; CDR3 DNA: TGTGCCAGCGCTAGTCCGAGCTCCTACAATGAGCAGTTCTTC; CDR3 protein: CASASPSSYNEQFF
J gene: TRBJ2-4; D gene: TRBD2; V gene: TRBV6-1; clone size: -; CDR3 DNA: TGTGCCAGCAGTGTTAAGCGGGAGGTGGACATTCAGTACTTC; CDR3 protein: CASSVKREVDIQYF
J gene: TRBJ1-1; D gene: -; V gene: TRBV11-2; clone size: -; CDR3 DNA: TGTGCCAGCAGCTTCCGGTCCAACACTGAAGCTTTCTTT; CDR3 protein: CASSFRSNTEAFF
J gene: TRBJ2-1; D gene: -; V gene: TRBV7-6; clone size: once; CDR3 DNA: TGTGCCAGCAGCTTAATGGCTAGCAACAATGAGCAGTTCTTC; CDR3 protein: CASSLMASNNEQFF
J gene: TRBJ1-1; D gene: -; V gene: TRBV9; clone size: -; CDR3 DNA: TGTGCCAGCAGCGTAGAAGGAGGGCGGGCTTTCTTT; CDR3 protein: CASSVEGGRAFF
J gene: TRBJ2-2; D gene: TRBD2; V gene: TRBV5-1; clone size: -; CDR3 DNA: TGCGCCAGCAGCTTCGGGGGGGCCGCCGGGGAGCTGTTTTTT; CDR3 protein: CASSFGGAAGELFF
J gene: TRBJ1-2; D gene: -; V gene: TRBV23-1; clone size: -; CDR3 DNA: TGCGCCAGCAGTCGCGGCGACGACAGCATCTATGGCTACACCTTC; CDR3 protein: CASSRGDDSIYGYTF
J gene: TRBJ2-2; D gene: -; V gene: TRBV5-1; clone size: -; CDR3 DNA: TGCGCCAGCAGCTTGCCGCGGCTGAACACCGGGGAGCTGTTTTTT; CDR3 protein: CASSLPRLNTGELFF
J gene: TRBJ1-5; D gene: TRBD1; V gene: TRBV6-1; clone size: -; CDR3 DNA: TGTGCCAGCAGTGACGGGACAGGGGTTCAGCCCCAGCATTTT; CDR3 protein: CASSDGTGVQPQHF
J gene: TRBJ2-3; D gene: -; V gene: TRBV5-4; clone size: -; CDR3 DNA: TGTGCCAGCAGTACGGGCACAGATACGCAGTATTTT; CDR3 protein: CASSTGTDTQYF
J gene: TRBJ2-1; D gene: -; V gene: TRBV5-1; clone size: -; CDR3 DNA: TGCGCCAGCAGCTTGGACTCGACTTACAATGAGCAGTTCTTC; CDR3 protein: CASSLDSTYNEQFF
J gene: TRBJ2-5; D gene: -; V gene: TRBV10-3; clone size: -; CDR3 DNA: TGTGCCATCAGCCCCGGGACACTCTTAATCGGGGAGACCCAGTACTTC; CDR3 protein: CAISPGTLLIGETQYF
J gene: TRBJ2-2; D gene: TRBD2; V gene: TRBV4-1; clone size: -; CDR3 DNA: TGCGCCAGCAGCCAAGGGGGAGGGCTAACCGGGGAGCTGTTTTTT; CDR3 protein: CASSQGGGLTGELFF
J gene: TRBJ1-2; D gene: TRBD1; V gene: TRBV5-1; clone size: once; CDR3 DNA: TGCGCCAGCAGCTTGATCTATGCGGGACAGGTTGATCGGAGCTATGGCTACACCTTC; CDR3 protein: CASSLIYAGQVDRSYGYTF
J gene: TRBJ1-5; D gene: -; V gene: TRBV30; clone size: -; CDR3 DNA: TGTGCCTGGAGTGTTGGGAGGGAAGGTAATCAGCCCCAGCATTTT; CDR3 protein: CAWSVGREGNQPQHF
J gene: TRBJ1-4; D gene: TRBD1; V gene: TRBV7-8; clone size: -; CDR3 DNA: TGTGCCAGCAGCCAAGCCTCCGGGACAGGGGTTGAAAAACTGTTTTTT; CDR3 protein: CASSQASGTGVEKLFF
J gene: TRBJ2-1; D gene: -; V gene: TRBV4-2; clone size: once; CDR3 DNA: TGTGCCAGCAGCCAAGAGGGTCGTGGGGCCGGCAATGAGCAGTTCTTC; CDR3 protein: CASSQEGRGAGNEQFF
J gene: TRBJ2-1; D gene: -; V gene: TRBV12-5; clone size: -; CDR3 DNA: TGTGCTAGTGGTTCTCCAGCGGGTAGCTCCTACAATGAGCAGTTCTTC; CDR3 protein: CASGSPAGSSYNEQFF
J gene: TRBJ1-1; D gene: -; V gene: TRBV28; clone size: -; CDR3 DNA: TGTGCCAGCAGTTTGGGAGGGGACTCTGAAGCTTTCTTT; CDR3 protein: CASSLGGDSEAFF
J gene: TRBJ2-3; D gene: -; V gene: TRBV18; clone size: -; CDR3 DNA: TGTGCCAGCTCACCACCGGTAGTTACAGATACGCAGTATTTT; CDR3 protein: CASSPPVVTDTQYF
J gene: TRBJ2-7; D gene: TRBD2; V gene: TRBV2; clone size: -; CDR3 DNA: TGTGCCAGCAGTGAAGCTCTAGCGGGCTCCTACGAGCAGTACTTC; CDR3 protein: CASSEALAGSYEQYF
J gene: TRBJ1-6; D gene: -; V gene: TRBV2; clone size: -; CDR3 DNA: TGTGCCAGCAGTGGACAGAGGGGGTATAATTCACCCCTCCACTTT; CDR3 protein: CASSGQRGYNSPLHF
J gene: TRBJ2-1; D gene: TRBD1; V gene: TRBV19; clone size: -; CDR3 DNA: TGTGCCAGTAGTTGGACAGGCTGGAATGAGCAGTTCTTC; CDR3 protein: CASSWTGWNEQFF
J gene: TRBJ2-1; D gene: TRBD2; V gene: TRBV15; clone size: -; CDR3 DNA: TGTGCCACCAGCCTTAGCGGGATGGACTACAATGAGCAGTTCTTC; CDR3 protein: CATSLSGMDYNEQFF